The 23 T cell receptor beta chains in this list originate from one sample, sequenced in a study of T cell repertoires in cytomegalovirus infection. TCRdb itself ran the reads through MiXCR, one entry per CDR3 protein. The repertoire holds approximately 500,000 distinct CDR3 sequences, about a quarter seen once, with about 13% in the top ten. Input material: PBMCs. These receptors all stem from a human donor in good health (CMV status not recorded). Some clones in this sample may be carry-over from other donors' samples.

The chain has TRBV10-3 and TRBJ2-7, with 7 bases lining up with TRBD1. The CDR3 has 13 residues. The ends lost 10 bases at V and 0 bases at J; junction bases unmatched: 6. The germline V gene encodes CDR1 ENHRY and CDR2 SYGVKD. CDR3 loop: CATGTANSYEQYF. The DNA of the CDR3 is TGTGCCACCGGGACAGCGAACTCCTACGAGCAGTACTTC.

In its sample, this clonotype was seen many times. The J gene is TRBJ2-1, the V gene TRBV7-2; 9 nucleotides align to TRBD2. The length of the CDR3 is 17 residues. After removal of 3 bases from V and 1 base from J, the junction contained 7 bases not matched to a gene. Germline values: CDR1 SGHTA, CDR2 FQGNSA. The CDR3 DNA sequence: TGTGCCAGCAGCTTGACTAGCGGCCTTAGTTCCTACAATGAGCAGTTCTTC. It yields the protein CASSLTSGLSSYNEQFF.

This sequence joins TRBV6-2 or TRBV6-3 and TRBJ2-1, with D possibly matching TRBD2 (6 bases). V gave up 8 bases and J gave up 9 bases, with 20 bases separating them. The CDR3 runs 14 residues. CDR1 and CDR2 (germline): MNHEY, SVGEGT. CDR3 loop: CASQTRLWNGEQFF. The DNA for the CDR3 is TGTGCCAGCCAGACTAGACTATGGAACGGTGAGCAGTTCTTC.

The chain joins TRBV12-3 or TRBV12-4 to TRBJ2-3; a possible D gene is TRBD1 (5 bases). Trimming left V 5 bases short and J 2 bases short, with 20 bases between. The CDR3 spans 17 residues. CDR3 sequence (DNA): TGTGCCAGCAGTGGCGGTTTTGGGGCGAAATTCACAGATACGCAGTATTTT. It specifies CASSGGFGAKFTDTQYF.

V is TRBV7-2 and J is TRBJ2-1; tentative D call: TRBD2 (6 bases). Trimming shortened V by 1 base and J by 2 bases, and 18 bases separated the two germline ends. The CDR3 covers 18 residues. Germline V gene sequence: CDR1 SGHTA, CDR2 FQGNSA. The CDR3 bases are TGTGCCAGCAGCTTAGGGTGGAGTAGCGGTATAACCTACAATGAGCAGTTCTTC. It is translated as CASSLGWSSGITYNEQFF.

V gene TRBV27 combines with J gene TRBJ2-1; 10 bases agree with TRBD2. Trimming cost V 5 bases and J 4 bases; bases outside gene matches: 8. The germline CDR1 and CDR2 sequences are MNHEY and SMNVEV (reference sequence). The CDR3 runs 16 residues. CDR3 nucleotides: TGTGCCAGCAGTACCGCACTAGCGGGACGGTACAATGAGCAGTTCTTC. This codes for CASSTALAGRYNEQFF.

A word on this clonotype: Germline and junction disagree at one end, which may indicate a read error. The chain recombines TRBV11-2 with TRBJ2-1; D is undetermined. The CDR3 sequence is 14 residues long. Germline V gene lookup returns CDR1 SGHAT and CDR2 FQNNGV. DNA for the CDR3: TGTGCCAGCACCTTATTCCTGTCCTACAATGAGCAGTTCTTC. It codes for CASTLFLSYNEQFF.

This clonotype was counted a few times. The V and J genes are TRBV24-1 and TRBJ2-2, with D perhaps assigned TRBD1 or TRBD2 (5 bases each). The CDR3 sequence is 14 residues long. CDR1 and CDR2 (germline): KGHDR, SFDVKD. The V end was cut by 10 bases, the J end by 3 bases, with 14 bases between. The CDR3 is CATKVGTYTGELFF. As DNA, the CDR3 is TGTGCCACAAAGGTGGGGACCTACACCGGGGAGCTGTTTTTT.

The chain joins TRBV29-1 to TRBJ2-5, with D tentatively TRBD2 (5 bases). Germline V gene sequence: CDR1 SQVTM, CDR2 ANQGSEA. V shed 5 bases and J shed 5 bases, with 12 bases lying between them. The CDR3 has 12 amino acids. CDR3 loop: CSVLASGETQYF. CDR3 nucleotide sequence: TGCAGCGTTTTAGCTTCGGGGGAGACCCAGTACTTC.

This clonotype was detected ten times or more. The chain carries TRBV7-9 and TRBJ2-5, with 12 bases identical to TRBD2. Trimming took 4 bases from V and 5 from J; bases not matched to a gene: 5. The CDR3 covers 15 residues. Germline CDR1 is SEHNR and CDR2 is FQNEAQ (reference sequence). The CDR3 region has the DNA TGTGCCAGCAGCTCGAGACTAGCGGGAGTGGAGACCCAGTACTTC. It translates to CASSSRLAGVETQYF.

V usage is TRBV24-1 and J usage is TRBJ2-5; D may be TRBD1 or TRBD2 (6 bases each). The V and J ends lost 0 bases and 5 bases respectively, with 18 bases between them. The CDR3 spans 17 residues. Germline lookup yields CDR1 KGHDR and CDR2 SFDVKD. CDR3 nucleotides: TGTGCCACCAGTGATTTGGGGGGGTCCGGGGGCTTGGAGACCCAGTACTTC. This encodes CATSDLGGSGGLETQYF.

The genes are TRBV28 and TRBJ1-2; D unresolved. Germline-derived CDR1 and CDR2 are MDHEN and SYDVKM. The CDR3 has 15 amino acids. V lost 4 bases to trimming and J lost 1 base, with 13 bases between them. The CDR3, as DNA: TGTGCCAGCAGTTCCCCCCCCGACGGTAACTATGGCTACACCTTC. This translates into CASSSPPDGNYGYTF.

V gene TRBV4-1 combines with J gene TRBJ1-2, with 8 bases matching TRBD1. V lost 0 bases to trimming and J lost 4 bases; unmatched junction nucleotides: 10. This CDR3 comprises 17 residues. CDR1 and CDR2 from the germline V gene are MGHRA and YSYEKL. This CDR3 reads CASSQDGTGDTSYGYTF. As DNA, the CDR3 is TGCGCCAGCAGCCAAGATGGGACAGGCGATACGTCCTATGGCTACACCTTC.

This clonotype has a handful of counts. The chain's CDR3 is CASRQQGFYEQYF. CDR3 sequence (DNA): TGTGCCAGCAGACAACAGGGGTTTTACGAGCAGTACTTC. This chain connects TRBV12-3 or TRBV12-4 to TRBJ2-7; 7 bases line up with TRBD1. This CDR3 is built from 13 residues. V dropped 6 bases and J dropped 4; count of bases not matched to a gene: 6.

The chain carries TRBV7-9 and TRBJ2-3; tentative D call: TRBD1 (6 bases). Germline-derived CDR1 and CDR2 are SEHNR and FQNEAQ (reference sequence). The V end was cut by 5 bases, the J end by 4 bases, with 19 bases between. The CDR3 runs 16 residues. The CDR3 DNA sequence: TGTGCCAGCAGCCCCCCTTCTGGGGGCTACGCAGATACGCAGTATTTT. Amino acids: CASSPPSGGYADTQYF.

The genes are TRBV10-3 and TRBJ1-1; D gene ambiguous. CDR1 and CDR2 from the germline V gene are ENHRY and SYGVKD. Trimming left V 6 bases short and J 0 bases short, with 14 bases between. CDR3 length: 15 residues. CDR3 DNA: TGTGCCATCAGCCCGTTTGTTATCATGAACACTGAAGCTTTCTTT. It codes for CAISPFVIMNTEAFF.

CDR3 protein: CASSLVSGNEQFF. The CDR3 DNA is TGTGCCAGCAGCTTAGTGAGTGGGAATGAGCAGTTCTTC. The chain recombines TRBV11-3 with TRBJ2-1; D gene ambiguous. Looked up from germline, CDR1 is SGHNT and CDR2 is YENEEA. With 1 base removed from V and 7 bases from J, the gap between germline ends came to 8 bases. This CDR3 contains 13 residues.

This clonotype was observed many times. The chain has TRBV7-2 and TRBJ2-3; TRBD1 matches 8 bases. Germline trimming cut 6 bases from V and 6 bases from J; bases unmatched to any gene: 14. Germline values: CDR1 SGHTA, CDR2 FQGNSA. CDR3 length: 16 amino acids. Here the CDR3 reads CASSRGPGTGRDTQYF. CDR3 coding DNA: TGTGCCAGCAGTCGGGGGCCCGGGACAGGTCGGGATACGCAGTATTTT.

The rearrangement links TRBV29-1 to TRBJ2-4, with D tentatively TRBD2 (6 bases). The CDR3 totals 14 residues. V lost 6 bases to trimming and J lost 0 bases, with 12 bases between them. Germline CDR1 and CDR2: SQVTM and ANQGSEA. In DNA form, the CDR3 reads TGCAGCGTGGAGGGAATAGTAGCCAAAAACATTCAGTACTTC. It encodes CSVEGIVAKNIQYF.

This chain links TRBV28 with TRBJ1-2; weak D call: TRBD1 (6 bases). The CDR3 has 14 amino acids. Trimming left V 2 bases short and J 6 bases short, with 13 bases between. Per the germline V gene, CDR1 is MDHEN and CDR2 is SYDVKM. The CDR3 nucleotides read TGTGCCAGCAGTTTACGAATCGACAGGCATGGCTACACCTTC. This translates into CASSLRIDRHGYTF.

The V call is TRBV20-1, the J call TRBJ2-3, with 7 bases that match TRBD1. This CDR3 has 14 amino acids. With 6 bases clipped from V and 4 bases from J, the junction kept 10 bases outside the gene matches. In germline, CDR1 is DFQATT, CDR2 SNEGSKA (reference sequence). DNA for the CDR3: TGCAGTGCGCAGACAGGGCCAACCCCAGATACGCAGTATTTT. It specifies CSAQTGPTPDTQYF.

The rearrangement links TRBV28 to TRBJ2-7, with a weak D call TRBD1 (6 bases). The CDR3 is 16 amino acids. V shed 5 bases and J shed 2 bases, with 19 bases lying between them. Germline lookup yields CDR1 MDHEN and CDR2 SYDVKM. The CDR3 here is CASSPPQGYTPYEQYV. The CDR3 DNA follows: TGTGCCAGCAGTCCCCCCCAGGGGTATACTCCCTACGAGCAGTACGTC.

This chain uses TRBV19 with TRBJ1-1, with D unclear. The CDR3 is 12 amino acids. Germline lookup yields CDR1 LNHDA and CDR2 SQIVND (reference sequence). Trimming took off 3 bases at V and 5 bases at J, with 7 bases between the two ends. Written as DNA, the CDR3 is TGTGCCAGTAGTATCCCCGGGACTGAAGCTTTCTTT. Protein sequence: CASSIPGTEAFF.